This T cell receptor beta chain was identified during a study of T-cell memory formation after mild COVID-19. From the 5' RACE reads, TCRdb called clonotypes with MiXCR, one entry per CDR3 protein. The sample has about 470,000 distinct CDR3 sequences, around a quarter seen once; the top ten hold approximately 12%. The germline CDR1 and CDR2 sequences are SGHAT and FQNNGV. This CDR3 has 14 residues. With 1 base removed from V and 5 bases from J, the gap between germline ends came to 11 bases. Study-level results: Day 15 to 85 contractors were CD4/CD8 balanced; later expanders leaned CD4+. Contracting CD8+ clones were enriched in EMRA, CD4+ mainly in CM and EM.

In the case of this clonotype: Its antigen is still unknown.

Sequencing was performed on PBMCs or a T cell subset sorted from them (not recorded which). This rearrangement joins TRBV11-2 to TRBJ1-2, with a possible D match to TRBD1 (6 bases). The receptor comes from an adult woman who had mild COVID-19 (a few samples of this study predate the infection). Cell type and time point are not known. The CDR3 spells CASSLAMQGYGYTF. CDR3 DNA: TGTGCCAGCAGCTTAGCAATGCAGGGGTATGGCTACACCTTC.